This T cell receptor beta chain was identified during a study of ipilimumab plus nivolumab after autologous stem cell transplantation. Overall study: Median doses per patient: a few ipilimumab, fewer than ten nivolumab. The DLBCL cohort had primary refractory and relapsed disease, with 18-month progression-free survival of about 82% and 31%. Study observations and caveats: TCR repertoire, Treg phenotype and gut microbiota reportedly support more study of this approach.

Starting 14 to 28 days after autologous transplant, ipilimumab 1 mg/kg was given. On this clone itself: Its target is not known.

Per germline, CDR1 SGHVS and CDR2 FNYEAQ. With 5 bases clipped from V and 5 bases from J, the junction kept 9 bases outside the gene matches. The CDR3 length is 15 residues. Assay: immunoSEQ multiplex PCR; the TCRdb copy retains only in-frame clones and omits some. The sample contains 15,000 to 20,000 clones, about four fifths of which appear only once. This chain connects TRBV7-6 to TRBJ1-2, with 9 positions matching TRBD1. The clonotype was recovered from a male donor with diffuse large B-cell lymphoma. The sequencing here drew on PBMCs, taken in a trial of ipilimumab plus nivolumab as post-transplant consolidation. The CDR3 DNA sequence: TGTGCCAGCAGCCCCGGACAGGGGATCATGTATGGCTACACCTTC. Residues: CASSPGQGIMYGYTF. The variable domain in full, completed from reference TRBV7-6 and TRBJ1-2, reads GAGVSQSPRYKVTKRGQDVALRCDPISGHVSLYWYRQALGQGPEFLTYFNYEAQQDKSGLPNDRFSAERPEGSISTLTIQRTEQRDSAMYRCASSPGQGIMYGYTFGSGTRLTVV.